The 14 T cell receptor beta chains presented below share a single source sample, sequenced in a study of metastatic and nonmetastatic thyroid tumors. None of the patients had undergone any treatment ahead of thyroid surgery. TCRdb re-clonotyped the PCR reads through MiXCR. The sample records 35,000 to 45,000 clones, less than 25% being singletons. Sequenced sample: blood. The receptors stem from a female donor with papillary thyroid cancer or a benign thyroid nodule (not recorded which). Some clones in this sample may be carry-over from other donors' samples.

A few counts support this clone. V is TRBV3-1 and J is TRBJ1-6; D is possibly TRBD1 (6 bases). The CDR3 is 18 residues long. The ends were cut back, 0 bases at V and 8 bases at J, with 20 bases in the middle. CDR1 LGHDT and CDR2 YNNKEL come from the germline V gene (reference sequence). CDR3 region: CASSQDRRGGNEDSPLHF. The CDR3 coding sequence is TGTGCCAGCAGCCAAGATCGTAGGGGGGGGAATGAAGATTCACCCCTCCACTTT. Together with reference TRBV3-1 and TRBJ1-6, the CDR3 gives the full variable domain: DTAVSQTPKYLVTQMGNDKSIKCEQNLGHDTMYWYKQDSKKFLKIMFSYNNKELIINETVPNRFSPKSPDKAHLNLHINSLELGDSAVYFCASSQDRRGGNEDSPLHFGNGTRLTVT.

This clone has at least ten counts. A clone one base away is much larger, so this may be a read error. The rearrangement uses TRBV19 and TRBJ1-1, with D tentatively TRBD1 (6 bases). CDR3 length equals 12 residues. Looked up from germline, CDR1 is LNHDA and CDR2 is SQIVND (reference sequence). The CDR3 spells CAGSLRTVEAFF. In DNA form, the CDR3 reads TGTGCCGGTAGTCTCCGGACAGTAGAAGCTTTCTTT.

The chain recombines TRBV2 with TRBJ1-2; perhaps TRBD1 as D (6 bases). Trimming stripped 7 bases from V and 5 bases from J, with 29 bases between. The germline V gene encodes CDR1 SNHLY and CDR2 FYNNEI. The CDR3 consists of 18 residues. In DNA, the CDR3 is TGTGCCAGCACCCCGGCGGGGGGCGCCAAAAAAAATCCGTATGGCTACACCTTC. Translation: CASTPAGGAKKNPYGYTF.

Worth noting for this clone: This likely comes from a read error, as the CDR3 has no conserved phenylalanine or tryptophan at its end. This rearrangement joins TRBV18 to TRBJ2-7; tentative D call: TRBD1 (6 bases). CDR3 size: 15 residues. Trimming left V 3 bases short and J 2 bases short, with 14 bases between. Germline loops: CDR1 KGHSH, CDR2 LQKENI. DNA for the CDR3: TGTGCCAGCTCACCCGGACAGCGACCACCCTACGAGCAGTACCTC. It translates to CASSPGQRPPYEQYL.

This rearrangement joins TRBV6-2 or TRBV6-3 to TRBJ1-4, with D possibly being TRBD1 (5 bases). V shed 0 bases and J shed 7 bases, with 15 bases lying between them. Germline lookup yields CDR1 MNHEY and CDR2 SVGEGT. This CDR3 has 16 residues. The DNA of the CDR3 is TGTGCCAGCAGTTACTCGGCTGCGGGGGGAGGTGAAAAACTGTTTTTT. Amino acids: CASSYSAAGGGEKLFF.

The rearrangement links TRBV2 to TRBJ2-1; D is perhaps TRBD2 (6 bases). The CDR3 extends over 15 amino acids. CDR1 SNHLY and CDR2 FYNNEI come from the germline V gene. V dropped 4 bases and J dropped 9 bases, with 19 bases sitting between them. In DNA, the CDR3 is TGTGCCAGCAGTGGGGTCCTGGAGGGCCTGTGTGAGCAGTTCTTC. Its translation is CASSGVLEGLCEQFF.

This clone has just one count. Possible read error: a much larger clone is one base away. The chain combines TRBV5-4 with TRBJ1-2; 9 bases map to TRBD1. The CDR3 contains 13 residues. Germline V gives CDR1 SGHNT, CDR2 YYREEE (reference sequence). DNA for the CDR3: TGTGCCATCAGCTTGGGACAGGGAGATGGCTACACCTTC. Protein sequence: CAISLGQGDGYTF. Filled out from reference TRBV5-4 and TRBJ1-2, the complete variable domain reads ETGVTQSPTHLIKTRGQQVTLRCSSQSGHNTVSWYQQALGQGPQFIFQYYREEENGRGNFPPRFSGLQFPNYSSELNVNALELDDSALYLCAISLGQGDGYTFGSGTRLTVV.

The chain uses TRBV3-1 and TRBJ2-6, with TRBD2 matching 10 bases. Germline V gene data show CDR1 as LGHDT and CDR2 as YNNKEL (reference sequence). The CDR3 is 18 amino acids. J gave up 1 base and V 3 bases, and 6 bases lay outside the gene matches. This chain's CDR3 is CASSQRLAGVSGANVLTF. As DNA, the CDR3 is TGTGCCAGCAGCCAGAGGCTAGCGGGAGTTTCTGGGGCCAACGTCCTGACTTTC.

This clone was counted a few times. A much larger clone lies a single base off, so this may be a read error. The gene calls are TRBV7-8 and TRBJ2-3; D unclear. Between the trimmed V and J ends, which lost 4 bases and 4 bases, there was a span of 9 bases. CDR1 is SGHVS and CDR2 is FQNEAQ in the germline V gene. This CDR3 has 13 residues. CDR3 bases: TGTGCCAGCAGCTCCTGGGTCGCAGATACGCAGTATTTT. This codes for CASSSWVADTQYF.

V gene TRBV20-1 combines with J gene TRBJ2-5; D is perhaps TRBD1 or TRBD2 (6 bases each). Trimming pared 3 bases from V and 7 bases from J, leaving 21 bases between. CDR3 size: 15 residues. Germline CDR1 and CDR2: DFQATT and SNEGSKA (reference sequence). CDR3 nucleotide sequence: TGCAGTGCTAGCCCAAAAGGGGGGTGGGGTGGGACCCAGTACTTC. Translating it yields CSASPKGGWGGTQYF.

CDR3 coding DNA: TGTGCCACCAGTTACCCGGGGGACCCCGGGCAGACCCAGTACTTC. Translation gives CATSYPGDPGQTQYF. The chain carries TRBV24-1 and TRBJ2-5; possible D gene TRBD2, 6 bases. The germline gives CDR1 KGHDR, CDR2 SFDVKD. V lost 6 bases, J lost 6 bases, and 19 bases lay in between. This CDR3 has 15 residues.

This clone was observed at least ten times. The chain employs TRBV6-1 and TRBJ2-1; 8 bases map to TRBD1. Losses at the gene ends were 7 bases for V and 1 base for J; bases not matched to a gene: 9. Germline V lookup: CDR1 MNHNS, CDR2 SASEGT. This CDR3 is 16 amino acids long. The CDR3 loop reads CASKWQGASSYNEQFF. The CDR3 region has the DNA TGTGCCAGCAAATGGCAGGGGGCCAGTTCCTACAATGAGCAGTTCTTC.

This clone has ten or more counts. This chain connects TRBV7-9 to TRBJ2-1; 8 bases map to TRBD2. Germline values: CDR1 SEHNR, CDR2 FQNEAQ (reference sequence). J gave up 3 bases and V 5 bases, and 6 bases lay outside the gene matches. The CDR3 extends over 15 amino acids. DNA of the CDR3: TGTGCCAGCAGCCTTGCGGGAGGCCTCTACAATGAGCAGTTCTTC. It encodes CASSLAGGLYNEQFF.

This clone was observed at least ten times. The rearrangement joins TRBV2 to TRBJ2-1; 9 positions agree with TRBD1. The J segment lost 6 bases and the V segment lost 7 bases, leaving 7 bases of the junction unmatched. The CDR3 has 14 amino acids. Looked up from germline, CDR1 is SNHLY and CDR2 is FYNNEI. The CDR3 is CASTRDRDLNEQFF. The CDR3 coding sequence is TGTGCCAGCACCCGGGACAGGGACCTCAATGAGCAGTTCTTC.